The present TCR beta chain was sequenced within a study of OX40 agonist ivuxolimab in advanced cancers. The overall study: Averaging 60 years in age, with a range of roughly 20 to 79, the cohort was about 83% male.

TCRdb's table, derived via immunoSEQ multiplex PCR, lists solely in-frame clones and lacks some. The sample contains around 77,000 clones, more than 90% of which appear only once. This clone has a single count. This TCR was sampled from an adult with an advanced solid tumor such as melanoma, head and neck, liver or kidney cancer. Sequenced material: CD4+ or CD8+ T cells sorted from blood, taken in a trial of the OX40 agonist ivuxolimab.

This CDR3 reads CASSRLTGVGTGELFF. The DNA of the CDR3 is TGTGCCAGCAGCCGCTTAACAGGGGTTGGAACCGGGGAGCTGTTTTTT. The V and J genes are TRBV4-2 and TRBJ2-2; 7 nucleotides line up with TRBD1. Germline-derived CDR1 and CDR2 are LGHNA and YNFKEQ. With 4 bases clipped from V and 5 bases from J, the junction kept 10 bases outside the gene matches. The CDR3 has 16 amino acids.